These 18 T cell receptor beta chains were all obtained from the same sample, sequenced in a study of T cells in Graves' hyperthyroidism and ophthalmopathy. TCR beta CDR3 regions were amplified from RNA transcripts. The TCR CDR3 first-round RT-PCR relied on the HTBI primer set. TCRdb redid the calling of the multiplex PCR reads with MiXCR, one entry per CDR3 protein. The sample records about 400,000 distinct CDR3 sequences, roughly 13% being singletons. The sample taken for sequencing was blood. Source of these receptors: a woman under 30 with Graves' hyperthyroidism.

This clonotype has at least ten counts. The J gene is TRBJ2-3, the V gene TRBV7-9, with D perhaps TRBD1 or TRBD2 (5 bases each). V gave up 5 bases and J gave up 6 bases, with 15 bases separating them. The CDR3 covers 14 residues. Per the germline V gene, CDR1 is SEHNR and CDR2 is FQNEAQ (reference sequence). The CDR3 loop reads CASSRTRGSDTQYF. In DNA form, the CDR3 reads TGTGCCAGCAGCCGCACTAGGGGTAGTGATACGCAGTATTTT. Looking up the rest from reference TRBV7-9 and TRBJ2-3 gives the full variable domain: DTGVSQNPRHKITKRGQNVTFRCDPISEHNRLYWYRQTLGQGPEFLTYFQNEAQLEKSRLLSDRFSAERPKGSFSTLEIQRTEQGDSAMYLCASSRTRGSDTQYFGPGTRLTVL.

This clonotype was counted at least ten times. The gene calls are TRBV30 and TRBJ2-7; 9 bases agree with TRBD2. Germline values: CDR1 GTSNPN, CDR2 SVGIG (reference sequence). This CDR3 has 15 residues. V was clipped by 4 bases and J by 1 base; unmatched bases: 8. Written as DNA, the CDR3 is TGTGCCTGGATACCGGGACTAGCCGGATCCTACGAGCAGTACTTC. It encodes CAWIPGLAGSYEQYF. Full variable domain (outside the CDR3, taken from reference TRBV30 and TRBJ2-7): SQTIHQWPATLVQPVGSPLSLECTVEGTSNPNLYWYRQAAGRGLQLLFYSVGIGQISSEVPQNLSASRPQDRQFILSSKKLLLSDSGFYLCAWIPGLAGSYEQYFGPGTRLTVT.

The table lists this clonotype with many counts. This chain connects TRBV25-1 to TRBJ1-2, with a possible D match to TRBD1 (6 bases). V lost 2 bases and J 7 bases, leaving 14 bases between the germline ends. The CDR3 sequence is 14 residues long. Germline CDR1 is MGHDK and CDR2 is SYGVNS. As DNA, the CDR3 is TGTGCCAGCAGTGAAAGTTCGGGGGCAGTTGGCTACACCTTC. Translating it yields CASSESSGAVGYTF.

Of note for this clonotype: This may arise from a read error, as a much more abundant clone is one base away. The rearrangement joins TRBV12-3 or TRBV12-4 to TRBJ1-2, with 9 positions matching TRBD1. This CDR3 spans 14 amino acids. J gave up 2 bases and V 6 bases, and 4 bases lay outside the gene matches. This chain's CDR3 is CASRTGTGNYGYTF. CDR3 bases: TGTGCCAGCAGAACCGGGACAGGGAACTATGGCTACACCTTC.

This clonotype came up a few times. The gene calls are TRBV7-2 and TRBJ2-7, with a tentative D call TRBD1 (6 bases). Germline V gene lookup returns CDR1 SGHTA and CDR2 FQGNSA. The V and J ends lost 4 bases and 4 bases respectively, with 17 bases between them. The CDR3 is made up of 15 amino acids. Here the CDR3 reads CASSSGGRAAYEQYF. The CDR3 coding sequence is TGTGCCAGCAGCTCTGGGGGCAGGGCCGCTTACGAGCAGTACTTC.

This clonotype has ten or more counts. CDR3 coding DNA: TGTGCCAGCAGTTTAAGGCAGGCGCAAGAGACCCAGTACTTC. This translates into CASSLRQAQETQYF. The chain uses TRBV12-3 or TRBV12-4 and TRBJ2-5; no clear D gene. CDR3 length: 14 amino acids. V dropped 2 bases and J dropped 2 bases, with 9 bases sitting between them.

This clonotype appeared many times. The CDR3 is CASSLHAGALGEQYF. CDR3 nucleotide sequence: TGTGCCAGCAGTTTACACGCGGGGGCCCTGGGCGAGCAGTACTTC. V is TRBV27 and J is TRBJ2-7, with a weak D call TRBD2 (7 bases). Germline values: CDR1 MNHEY, CDR2 SMNVEV (reference sequence). The V end lost 2 bases, the J end lost 6 bases, and 17 bases lay between the germline ends. The CDR3 is made up of 15 amino acids.

This clonotype was detected a few times. The chain joins TRBV19 to TRBJ2-2; 7 nucleotides match TRBD2. The V and J ends lost 7 bases and 6 bases, in that order; junction bases with no gene match: 14. Germline V gene sequence: CDR1 LNHDA, CDR2 SQIVND (reference sequence). The CDR3 totals 16 residues. The CDR3 DNA reads as TGTGCCAGTACCGGCCTAGCGGCCCCGATGGCCGGGGAGCTGTTTTTT. Protein sequence: CASTGLAAPMAGELFF. The full variable domain, its missing parts supplied by reference TRBV19 and TRBJ2-2, is DGGITQSPKYLFRKEGQNVTLSCEQNLNHDAMYWYRQDPGQGLRLIYYSQIVNDFQKGDIAEGYSVSREKKESFPLTVTSAQKNPTAFYLCASTGLAAPMAGELFFGEGSRLTVL.

This clonotype was detected ten times or more. This chain links TRBV20-1 with TRBJ1-5; D gene uncertain. The V gene lost 5 bases and the J gene lost 1 base, with 9 bases spanning the gap. Per germline, CDR1 DFQATT and CDR2 SNEGSKA (reference sequence). This CDR3 is built from 13 residues. The CDR3 loop reads CSADTESNQPQHF. The CDR3 coding sequence is TGCAGTGCTGACACAGAGAGCAATCAGCCCCAGCATTTT.

This clonotype was seen ten or more times. The V and J genes are TRBV11-2 and TRBJ2-7; D not resolved. Trimming removed 4 bases from V and 1 base from J, with 11 bases in between. This CDR3 has 14 amino acids. Germline V gene data show CDR1 as SGHAT and CDR2 as FQNNGV. For the CDR3, the DNA is TGTGCCAGCAGCTACTACAGACTTTCCTACGAGCAGTACTTC. It yields the protein CASSYYRLSYEQYF.

This clonotype came up a few times. This sequence joins TRBV6-1 and TRBJ2-7, with D unclear. Per the germline V gene, CDR1 is MNHNS and CDR2 is SASEGT. Trimming left V 4 bases short and J 12 bases short, with 16 bases between. The CDR3 is made up of 12 amino acids. Here the CDR3 DNA reads TGTGCCAGCAGTGCAAGCCGATCACGGCGGTACTTC. It translates to CASSASRSRRYF.

This clonotype was observed at least ten times. The V gene is TRBV9, the J gene TRBJ2-7; 7 nucleotides align to TRBD1. Germline values: CDR1 SGDLS, CDR2 YYNGEE. J gave up 3 bases and V 4 bases, and 10 bases lay outside the gene matches. The CDR3 runs to 15 residues. The chain's CDR3 is CASSLKGQDDYEQYF. In DNA, the CDR3 is TGTGCCAGCAGCTTGAAAGGACAGGACGACTACGAGCAGTACTTC.

This clonotype was detected many times. The rearrangement uses TRBV6-2 or TRBV6-3 and TRBJ1-1, with TRBD1 matching over 7 bases. V was pared by 5 bases and J by 4 bases, with 10 bases of the junction left unmatched. CDR3 length equals 15 residues. Germline V CDR1 and CDR2: MNHEY, SVGEGT. CDR3 loop: CASSLADREVTEAFF. The CDR3 DNA sequence: TGTGCCAGCAGTCTCGCTGACAGGGAAGTCACTGAAGCTTTCTTT.

This clonotype was recorded a few times. Being one base from a much bigger clone, this may be a read error. The rearrangement links TRBV28 to TRBJ1-1; TRBD1 might be the D (5 bases). V was pared by 7 bases and J by 3 bases, with 18 bases between. From germline, CDR1 is MDHEN and CDR2 SYDVKM. The CDR3 is 15 amino acids. The CDR3 loop reads CASTNSGGMDTEAFF. Written as DNA, the CDR3 is TGTGCCAGCACCAATTCTGGGGGTATGGACACTGAAGCTTTCTTT. The complete variable domain, with remaining parts taken from reference TRBV28 and TRBJ1-1, reads DVKVTQSSRYLVKRTGEKVFLECVQDMDHENMFWYRQDPGLGLRLIYFSYDVKMKEKGDIPEGYSVSREKKERFSLILESASTNQTSMYLCASTNSGGMDTEAFFGQGTRLTVV.

This clonotype was picked up many times. The chain carries TRBV28 and TRBJ2-7, with TRBD2 identical over 9 bases. The CDR3 covers 17 residues. V lost 2 bases and J lost 5; bases outside the gene matches: 13. Germline-derived CDR1 and CDR2 are MDHEN and SYDVKM. The DNA of the CDR3 is TGTGCCAGCAGTTTACAATTTAGCGGGAGCTCGCTCCACGAGCAGTACTTC. It encodes CASSLQFSGSSLHEQYF.

This clonotype has just a few counts. The V call is TRBV6-2 or TRBV6-3, the J call TRBJ1-5, with D perhaps matching TRBD1 (5 bases). This CDR3 is built from 15 residues. Trimming left V 0 bases short and J 3 bases short, with 9 bases between. The germline CDR1 and CDR2 sequences are MNHEY and SVGEGT. DNA of the CDR3: TGTGCCAGCAGTTACTCGGGGGGGTACAATCAGCCCCAGCATTTT. Encoded protein: CASSYSGGYNQPQHF.

There are many counts of this clonotype. V gene TRBV3-1 combines with J gene TRBJ2-7; either TRBD1 or TRBD2 may supply D (7 bases each). The germline V gene has CDR1 LGHDT and CDR2 YNNKEL (reference sequence). The CDR3 runs 15 residues. Trimming stripped 8 bases from V and 11 bases from J, with 28 bases between. CDR3 nucleotide sequence: TGTGCCAGCGGGGGGGCAGGAACAGGGGCCCCTAAGGAGTACTTC. It codes for CASGGAGTGAPKEYF.

In its sample, this clonotype was seen many times. J is TRBJ1-1 and V is TRBV6-1, with unresolved D. Germline lookup yields CDR1 MNHNS and CDR2 SASEGT. The CDR3 length is 11 residues. Trimming shortened V by 5 bases and J by 6 bases, and 7 bases separated the two germline ends. CDR3 sequence reads: CASSYAAEAFF. The CDR3 coding sequence is TGTGCCAGCAGTTACGCGGCTGAAGCTTTCTTT.